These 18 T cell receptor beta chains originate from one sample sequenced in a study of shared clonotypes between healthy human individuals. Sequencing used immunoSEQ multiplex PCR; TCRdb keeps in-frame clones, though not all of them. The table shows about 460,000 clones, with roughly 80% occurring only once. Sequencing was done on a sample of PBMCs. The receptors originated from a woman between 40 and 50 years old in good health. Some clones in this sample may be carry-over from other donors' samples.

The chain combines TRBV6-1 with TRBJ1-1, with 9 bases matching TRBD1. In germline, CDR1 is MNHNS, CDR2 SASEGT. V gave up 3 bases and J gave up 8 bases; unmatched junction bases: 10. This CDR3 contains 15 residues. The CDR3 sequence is CASSERWDRVGEAFF. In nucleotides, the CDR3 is TGTGCCAGCAGTGAGCGATGGGACAGGGTGGGGGAAGCTTTCTTT.

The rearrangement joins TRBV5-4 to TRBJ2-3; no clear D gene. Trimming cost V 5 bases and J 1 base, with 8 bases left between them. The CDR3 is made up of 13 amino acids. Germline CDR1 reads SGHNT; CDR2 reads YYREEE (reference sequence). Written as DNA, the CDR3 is TGTGCCAGCAGTTATCCTGGCACAGATACGCAGTATTTT. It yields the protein CASSYPGTDTQYF.

CDR3 in DNA: TGTGCCAGCAGCTTAGTTCCGGACCTGAACACTGAAGCTTTCTTT. It translates to CASSLVPDLNTEAFF. V gene TRBV7-8 combines with J gene TRBJ1-1; D gene uncertain. The CDR3 sequence is 15 residues long. V was clipped by 1 base and J by 0 bases, with 9 bases between them. CDR1 is SGHVS and CDR2 is FQNEAQ in the germline V gene.

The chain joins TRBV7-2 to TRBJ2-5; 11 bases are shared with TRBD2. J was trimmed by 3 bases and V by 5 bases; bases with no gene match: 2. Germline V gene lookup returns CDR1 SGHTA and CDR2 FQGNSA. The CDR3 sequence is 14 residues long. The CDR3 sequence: CASSPGLAEETQYF. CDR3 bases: TGTGCCAGCAGCCCGGGACTAGCGGAAGAGACCCAGTACTTC.

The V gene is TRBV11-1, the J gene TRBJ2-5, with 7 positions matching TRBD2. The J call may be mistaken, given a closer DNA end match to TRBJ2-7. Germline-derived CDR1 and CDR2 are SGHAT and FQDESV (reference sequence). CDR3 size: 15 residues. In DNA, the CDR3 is TGTGCCAGCAGCTTAGCCCTTGGGGGGGACTACGAGCAGTACTTC. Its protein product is CASSLALGGDYEQYF.

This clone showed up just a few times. The CDR3 loop reads CASSYSLASGGRKYF. The CDR3 DNA follows: TGTGCCAGCAGTTACTCGTTGGCTAGCGGGGGGAGGAAGTATTTT. The J gene is TRBJ2-3, the V gene TRBV6-5; 11 nucleotides align to TRBD2. CDR1 is MNHEY, CDR2 SVGAGI, per germline. J gave up 13 bases and V 0 bases, and 9 bases lay outside the gene matches. This CDR3 region has 15 residues.

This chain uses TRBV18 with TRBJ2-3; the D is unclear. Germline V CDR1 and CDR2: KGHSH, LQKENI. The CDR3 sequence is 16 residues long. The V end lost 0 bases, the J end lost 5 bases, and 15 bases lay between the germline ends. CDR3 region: CASSPPGPIRIDTQYF. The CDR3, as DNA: TGTGCCAGCTCACCACCTGGACCAATACGGATAGATACGCAGTATTTT.

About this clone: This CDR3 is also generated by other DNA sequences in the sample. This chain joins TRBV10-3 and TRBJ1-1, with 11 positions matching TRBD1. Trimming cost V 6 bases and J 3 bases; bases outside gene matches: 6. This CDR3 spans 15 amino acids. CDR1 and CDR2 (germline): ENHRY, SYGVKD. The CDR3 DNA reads TGTGCCATCAGAAGGACAGGGGGCGCCGACACTGAAGCTTTCTTT. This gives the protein CAIRRTGGADTEAFF.

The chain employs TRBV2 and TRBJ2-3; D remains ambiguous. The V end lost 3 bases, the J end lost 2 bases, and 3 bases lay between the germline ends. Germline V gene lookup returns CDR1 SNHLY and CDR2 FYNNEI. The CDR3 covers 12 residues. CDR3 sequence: CASSDFTDTQYF. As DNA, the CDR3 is TGTGCCAGCAGTGACTTCACAGATACGCAGTATTTT.

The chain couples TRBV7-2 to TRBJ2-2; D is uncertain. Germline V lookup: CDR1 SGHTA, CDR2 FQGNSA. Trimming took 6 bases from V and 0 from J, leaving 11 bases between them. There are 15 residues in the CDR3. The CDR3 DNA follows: TGTGCCAGCAGTCCTCAGGTCGCGAACACCGGGGAGCTGTTTTTT. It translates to CASSPQVANTGELFF.

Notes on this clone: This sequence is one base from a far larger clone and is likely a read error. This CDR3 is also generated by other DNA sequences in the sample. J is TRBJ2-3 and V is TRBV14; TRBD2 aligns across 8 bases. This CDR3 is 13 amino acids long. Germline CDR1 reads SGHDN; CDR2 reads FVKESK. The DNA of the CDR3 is TGTGCCAGCCAGCGGGAGAGGACAGATACGCAATATTTT. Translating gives CASQRERTDTQYF. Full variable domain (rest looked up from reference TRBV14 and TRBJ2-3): EAGVTQFPSHSVIEKGQTVTLRCDPISGHDNLYWYRRVMGKEIKFLLHFVKESKQDESGMPNNRFLAERTGGTYSTLKVQPAELEDSGVYFCASQRERTDTQYFGPGTRLTVL.

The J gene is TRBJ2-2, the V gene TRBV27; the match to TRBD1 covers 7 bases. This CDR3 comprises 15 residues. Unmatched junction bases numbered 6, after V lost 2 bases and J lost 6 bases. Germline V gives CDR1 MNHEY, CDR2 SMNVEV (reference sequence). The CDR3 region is CASSLRGGVAGELFF. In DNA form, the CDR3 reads TGTGCCAGCAGTTTAAGAGGGGGCGTCGCCGGGGAGCTGTTTTTT.

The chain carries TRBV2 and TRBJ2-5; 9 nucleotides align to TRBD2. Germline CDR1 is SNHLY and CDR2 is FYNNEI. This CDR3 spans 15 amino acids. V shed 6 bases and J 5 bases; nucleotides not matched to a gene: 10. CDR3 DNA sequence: TGTGCCAGCAGGGGGTTGGCGGGAGGGCTGGAGACCCAGTACTTC. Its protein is CASRGLAGGLETQYF.

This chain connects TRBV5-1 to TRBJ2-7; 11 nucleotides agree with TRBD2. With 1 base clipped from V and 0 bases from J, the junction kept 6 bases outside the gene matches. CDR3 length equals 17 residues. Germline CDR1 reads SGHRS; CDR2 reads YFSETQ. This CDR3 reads CASSLRGTSGTSYEQYF. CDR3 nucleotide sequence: TGCGCCAGCAGCTTGCGGGGGACTAGCGGTACCTCCTACGAGCAGTACTTC. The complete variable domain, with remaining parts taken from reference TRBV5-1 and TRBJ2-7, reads KAGVTQTPRYLIKTRGQQVTLSCSPISGHRSVSWYQQTPGQGLQFLFEYFSETQRNKGNFPGRFSGRQFSNSRSEMNVSTLELGDSALYLCASSLRGTSGTSYEQYFGPGTRLTVT.

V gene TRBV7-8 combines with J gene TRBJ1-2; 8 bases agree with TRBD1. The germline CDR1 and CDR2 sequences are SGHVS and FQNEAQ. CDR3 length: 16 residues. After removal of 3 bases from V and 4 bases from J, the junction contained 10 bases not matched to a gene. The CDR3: CASSLATGTGFYGYTF. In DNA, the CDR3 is TGTGCCAGCAGCTTGGCGACCGGGACAGGCTTCTATGGCTACACCTTC.

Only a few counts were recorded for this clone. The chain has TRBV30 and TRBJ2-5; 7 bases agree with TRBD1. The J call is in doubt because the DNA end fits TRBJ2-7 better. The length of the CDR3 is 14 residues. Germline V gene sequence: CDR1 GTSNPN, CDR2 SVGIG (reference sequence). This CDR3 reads CAWSVETGHYEQYF. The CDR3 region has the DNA TGTGCCTGGAGTGTGGAGACAGGGCATTACGAGCAGTACTTC.

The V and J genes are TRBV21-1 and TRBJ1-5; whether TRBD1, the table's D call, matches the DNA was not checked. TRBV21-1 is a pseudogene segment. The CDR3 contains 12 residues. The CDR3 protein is CASKRGNQPQHF. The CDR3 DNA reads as TGTGCCAGCAAAAGGGGGAATCAGCCCCAGCATTTT.

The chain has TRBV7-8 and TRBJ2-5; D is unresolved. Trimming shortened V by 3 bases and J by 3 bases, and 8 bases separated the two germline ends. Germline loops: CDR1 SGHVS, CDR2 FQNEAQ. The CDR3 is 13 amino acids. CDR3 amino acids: CASSFRREETQYF. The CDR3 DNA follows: TGTGCCAGCAGCTTCCGACGAGAAGAGACCCAGTACTTC.